The 13 T cell receptor beta chains reported below all come from one sample, sequenced in a study of Graves' ophthalmopathy and Graves' hyperthyroidism. The authors amplified TCR beta CDR3 regions, and they did so from RNA transcripts for repertoire sequencing. The authors performed first-round RT-PCR with HTBI primers and then a second-round multiplex PCR. TCRdb itself ran the multiplex PCR reads through MiXCR, one entry per CDR3 protein. The profile shows a few hundred thousand distinct CDR3 sequences, just over 15% of them singletons. The sequencing sample was made of peripheral blood. These receptors all come from a woman younger than 30 with stable Graves' hyperthyroidism.

This clonotype was seen at least ten times. This chain joins TRBV9 and TRBJ1-2, with D maybe TRBD1 (6 bases). CDR3 length: 15 residues. Trimming took 4 bases from V and 4 from J, leaving 17 bases between them. CDR1 SGDLS and CDR2 YYNGEE come from the germline V gene. The CDR3 reads CASSPRDIQGYGYTF. CDR3 nucleotide sequence: TGTGCCAGCAGCCCCCGGGACATTCAAGGCTATGGCTACACCTTC.

This clonotype has ten or more counts. The chain has TRBV12-3 or TRBV12-4 and TRBJ2-7; tentatively, D is TRBD1 or TRBD2 (5 bases each). Deletions cut 5 bases from V and 2 bases from J, with 22 bases between. CDR3 length equals 17 residues. The CDR3: CASSLRDGRFLTYEQYF. CDR3 coding DNA: TGTGCCAGCAGTCTCCGGGACGGAAGGTTTTTAACCTACGAGCAGTACTTC.

This clonotype was seen repeatedly, ten times or more. The DNA of the CDR3 is TGTGCCAGCAGTCCCTACCTTGGGTCCAGGGAGACCCAGTACTTC. This codes for CASSPYLGSRETQYF. The gene calls are TRBV6-1 and TRBJ2-5, with D unresolved. The ends were cut back, 5 bases at V and 5 bases at J, with 18 bases in the middle. CDR3 length equals 15 residues. Germline V gene data show CDR1 as MNHNS and CDR2 as SASEGT.

This clonotype was seen more than once but under ten times. This chain uses TRBV13 with TRBJ1-4, with D unclear. The germline CDR1 and CDR2 sequences are PRHDT and FYEKMQ (reference sequence). Trimming removed 5 bases at V and 0 bases at J, with 7 bases between. This CDR3 spans 14 amino acids. The CDR3 coding sequence is TGTGCCAGCAGCCGACCTTCAACTAATGAAAAACTGTTTTTT. Protein product: CASSRPSTNEKLFF.

This clonotype was observed many times. The chain has TRBV20-1 and TRBJ2-7, with 7 bases aligning to TRBD1. Per germline, CDR1 DFQATT and CDR2 SNEGSKA (reference sequence). V was clipped by 5 bases and J by 0 bases; unmatched bases: 7. The CDR3 contains 14 residues. The CDR3 DNA reads as TGCAGTGCTTACCGAGGACAGGCCTCCTACGAGCAGTACTTC. Protein: CSAYRGQASYEQYF.

This clonotype was seen ten or more times. The rearrangement links TRBV24-1 to TRBJ2-5; 7 nucleotides agree with TRBD1. The CDR3 has 14 amino acids. Germline V lookup: CDR1 KGHDR, CDR2 SFDVKD. Trimming at V came to 4 bases and at J to 2 bases, leaving 3 bases not matched to a gene. CDR3 DNA sequence: TGTGCCACCAGTGAGTTGGGACAGCAAGAGACCCAGTACTTC. This gives the protein CATSELGQQETQYF.

The chain joins TRBV11-2 to TRBJ1-1; D possibly corresponds to TRBD1 (6 bases). The CDR3 consists of 15 residues. Between the trimmed V and J ends, which lost 2 bases and 0 bases, there was a span of 10 bases. The germline V gene has CDR1 SGHAT and CDR2 FQNNGV. The CDR3 spells CASSLNQGMNTEAFF. The CDR3 nucleotides are TGTGCCAGCAGCTTAAATCAGGGGATGAACACTGAAGCTTTCTTT.

This clonotype was observed at least ten times. The V and J genes are TRBV5-1 and TRBJ1-3, with D unclear. Per the germline V gene, CDR1 is SGHRS and CDR2 is YFSETQ. Trimming shortened V by 3 bases and J by 0 bases, and 10 bases separated the two germline ends. CDR3 length: 15 amino acids. The CDR3 DNA sequence: TGCGCCAGCAGCTCGACCGGGCCCTCTGGAAACACCATATATTTT. This codes for CASSSTGPSGNTIYF.

This clonotype was detected ten times or more. V is TRBV12-3 or TRBV12-4 and J is TRBJ2-5; 8 nucleotides match TRBD2. The CDR3 is 13 amino acids. Trimming cost V 7 bases and J 4 bases; bases outside gene matches: 5. CDR3 DNA: TGTGCCAGCACGGCGGGGGGCGGAGAGACCCAGTACTTC. Translating gives CASTAGGGETQYF.

Points on this clonotype: This may stem from a read error, because a much larger clone lies one nucleotide away. V gene TRBV4-1 combines with J gene TRBJ2-5; 10 bases are shared with TRBD2. V lost 10 bases to trimming and J lost 5 bases; unmatched junction nucleotides: 13. The length of the CDR3 is 15 residues. Germline V gives CDR1 MGHRA, CDR2 YSYEKL. CDR3 sequence (DNA): TGCGCCATCACGCCGAGCGGGGGGGCCGGTGAGACCCAGTACTTC. This translates into CAITPSGGAGETQYF.

This clonotype occurred many times. J is TRBJ1-1 and V is TRBV20-1, with TRBD1 matching over 8 bases. The germline CDR1 and CDR2 sequences are DFQATT and SNEGSKA (reference sequence). The J segment lost 5 bases and the V segment lost 3 bases, leaving 5 bases of the junction unmatched. The CDR3 runs to 13 residues. The CDR3 sequence is CSASRGRETEAFF. The CDR3 region has the DNA TGCAGTGCTAGCAGGGGGCGGGAGACTGAAGCTTTCTTT.

This clonotype was counted ten times or more. The chain links TRBV19 to TRBJ1-6, with D maybe TRBD1 (6 bases). This CDR3 is built from 15 residues. Germline loops: CDR1 LNHDA, CDR2 SQIVND (reference sequence). Deletions cut 3 bases from V and 6 bases from J, with 12 bases between. The CDR3 nucleotides are TGTGCCAGTAGTATTGGGGGCGCCTTTAATTCACCCCTCCACTTT. Translated: CASSIGGAFNSPLHF. The variable domain in full, with the rest retrieved from reference TRBV19 and TRBJ1-6, is DGGITQSPKYLFRKEGQNVTLSCEQNLNHDAMYWYRQDPGQGLRLIYYSQIVNDFQKGDIAEGYSVSREKKESFPLTVTSAQKNPTAFYLCASSIGGAFNSPLHFGNGTRLTVT.

CDR3 DNA: TGTGCCAGCAGCTTGTTGCAGGAGTTTGAGACCCAGTACTTC. The encoded protein is CASSLLQEFETQYF. The chain links TRBV11-3 to TRBJ2-5; no firm D call. This CDR3 has 14 amino acids. V shed 3 bases and J shed 5 bases, with 13 bases lying between them. Germline CDR1 is SGHNT and CDR2 is YENEEA.